The clone carrying this T cell receptor (beta chain) has more than one count but fewer than ten. Its antigen is undetermined. The PCR contained 60 Vbeta and 13 Jbeta primers. Using immunoSEQ multiplex PCR, the repertoire was profiled, and TCRdb retains in-frame clones only, with some absent. Among more than 100,000 clones, 15% were seen once, and the ten largest hold roughly 2%. These data originate in a study of cytomegalovirus exposure and HLA in healthy donors. Across the whole study: A previous analysis identified 100 million or so unique TCR beta sequences derived from 180 million or so T cells.

Per germline, CDR1 SQVTM and CDR2 ANQGSEA. CDR3 length: 13 residues. V gave up 4 bases and J gave up 4 bases; unmatched junction bases: 6. General observations from the study: Cytomegalovirus-associated TCR beta chains were listed, numbering roughly 150. A previous analysis found most TCR beta V segments productive roughly 87% or roughly 30% of the time. HLA restriction was apparent for most CMV-associated TCR beta chains in a later analysis.

Sequenced sample: PBMCs. This receptor was identified in a woman aged 18-30 years in good health and CMV-seronegative. The V gene is TRBV29-1, the J gene TRBJ2-5, with 7 bases aligning to TRBD1. DNA for the CDR3: TGCAGCGTTGTCCTGACAGGGATAGAGACCCAGTACTTC. This codes for CSVVLTGIETQYF. The whole variable domain, filled in from reference TRBV29-1 and TRBJ2-5, reads SAVISQKPSRDICQRGTSLTIQCQVDSQVTMMFWYRQQPGQSLTLIATANQGSEATYESGFVIDKFPISRPNLTFSTLTVSNMSPEDSSIYLCSVVLTGIETQYFGPGTRLLVL.